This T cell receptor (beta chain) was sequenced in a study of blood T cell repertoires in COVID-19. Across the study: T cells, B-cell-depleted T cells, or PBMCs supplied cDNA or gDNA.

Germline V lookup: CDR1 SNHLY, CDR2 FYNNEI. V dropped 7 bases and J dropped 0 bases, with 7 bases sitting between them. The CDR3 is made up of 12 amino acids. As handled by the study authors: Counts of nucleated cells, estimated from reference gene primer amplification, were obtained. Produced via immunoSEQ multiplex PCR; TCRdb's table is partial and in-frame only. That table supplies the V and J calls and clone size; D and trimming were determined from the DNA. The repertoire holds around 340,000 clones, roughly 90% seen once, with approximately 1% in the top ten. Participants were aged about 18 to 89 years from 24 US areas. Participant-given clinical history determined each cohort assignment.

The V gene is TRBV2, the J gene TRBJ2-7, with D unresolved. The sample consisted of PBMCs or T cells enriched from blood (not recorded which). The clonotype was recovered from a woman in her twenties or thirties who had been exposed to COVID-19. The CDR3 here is CASILSSYEQYF. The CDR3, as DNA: TGTGCCAGCATTCTCTCCTCCTACGAGCAGTACTTC.